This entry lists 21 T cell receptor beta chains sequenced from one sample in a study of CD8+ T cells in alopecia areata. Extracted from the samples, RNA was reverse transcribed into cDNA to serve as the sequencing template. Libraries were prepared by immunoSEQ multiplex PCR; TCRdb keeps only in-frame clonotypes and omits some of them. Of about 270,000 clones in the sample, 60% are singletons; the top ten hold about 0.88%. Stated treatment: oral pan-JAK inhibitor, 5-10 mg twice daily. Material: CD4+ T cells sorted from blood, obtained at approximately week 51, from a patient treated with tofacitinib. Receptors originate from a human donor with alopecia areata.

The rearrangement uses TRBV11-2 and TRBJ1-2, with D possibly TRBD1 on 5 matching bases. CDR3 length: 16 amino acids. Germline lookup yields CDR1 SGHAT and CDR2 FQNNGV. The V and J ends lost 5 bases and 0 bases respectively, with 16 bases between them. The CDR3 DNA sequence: TGTGCCAGCAGCCCCTTCAGGGATCGTGCTAACTATGGCTACACCTTC. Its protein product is CASSPFRDRANYGYTF.

The CDR3 coding sequence is TGTGCCAGCAGCTTAGTGAGGGGACCAAGCTATGGCTACACCTTC. Protein sequence: CASSLVRGPSYGYTF. The chain recombines TRBV11-2 with TRBJ1-2, with D maybe TRBD1 (5 bases). V was cut by 1 base and J by 4 bases, with 13 bases left in between. CDR1 SGHAT and CDR2 FQNNGV come from the germline V gene. The length of the CDR3 is 15 residues.

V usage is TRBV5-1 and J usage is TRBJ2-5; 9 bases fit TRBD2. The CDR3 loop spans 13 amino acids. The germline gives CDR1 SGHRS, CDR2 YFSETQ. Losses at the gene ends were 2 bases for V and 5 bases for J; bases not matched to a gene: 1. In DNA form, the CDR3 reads TGCGCCAGCAGCTTTCTAGCGGGGGAGACCCAGTACTTC. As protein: CASSFLAGETQYF.

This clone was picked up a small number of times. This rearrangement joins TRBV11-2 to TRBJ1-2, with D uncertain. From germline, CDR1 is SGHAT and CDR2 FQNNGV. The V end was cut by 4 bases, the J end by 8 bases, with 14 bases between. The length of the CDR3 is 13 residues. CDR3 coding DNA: TGTGCCAGCAGCTCTCGACCTCTGCAGGGCTACACCTTC. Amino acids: CASSSRPLQGYTF.

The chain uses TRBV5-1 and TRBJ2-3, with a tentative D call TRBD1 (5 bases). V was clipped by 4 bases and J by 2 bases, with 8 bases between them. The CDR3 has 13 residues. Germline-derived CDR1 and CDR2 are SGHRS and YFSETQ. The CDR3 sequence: CASSKDNTDTQYF. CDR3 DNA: TGCGCCAGCAGCAAGGACAACACAGATACGCAGTATTTT. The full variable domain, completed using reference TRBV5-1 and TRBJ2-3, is KAGVTQTPRYLIKTRGQQVTLSCSPISGHRSVSWYQQTPGQGLQFLFEYFSETQRNKGNFPGRFSGRQFSNSRSEMNVSTLELGDSALYLCASSKDNTDTQYFGPGTRLTVL.

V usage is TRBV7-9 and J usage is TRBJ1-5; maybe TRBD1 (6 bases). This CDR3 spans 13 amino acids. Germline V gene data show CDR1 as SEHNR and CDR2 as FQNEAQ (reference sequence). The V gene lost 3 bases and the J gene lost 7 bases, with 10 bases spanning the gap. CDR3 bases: TGTGCCAGCAGCTTCGGGGGGCAACAGCCCCAGCATTTT. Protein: CASSFGGQQPQHF.

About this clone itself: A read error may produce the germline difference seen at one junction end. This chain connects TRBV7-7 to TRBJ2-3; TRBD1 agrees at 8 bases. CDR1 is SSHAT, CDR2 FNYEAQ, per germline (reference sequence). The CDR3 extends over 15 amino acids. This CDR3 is CASSRGTGSTDTQYF. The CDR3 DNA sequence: TGTGCTAGCAGCAGAGGGACAGGCTCCACAGATACGCAGTATTTT.

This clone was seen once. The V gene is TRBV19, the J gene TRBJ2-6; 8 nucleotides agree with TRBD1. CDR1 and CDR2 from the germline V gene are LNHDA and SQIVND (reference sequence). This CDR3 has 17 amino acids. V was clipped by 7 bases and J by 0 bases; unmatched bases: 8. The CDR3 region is CASTTTGADSGANVLTF. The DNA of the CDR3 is TGTGCCAGTACCACGACAGGGGCAGACTCTGGGGCCAACGTCCTGACTTTC.

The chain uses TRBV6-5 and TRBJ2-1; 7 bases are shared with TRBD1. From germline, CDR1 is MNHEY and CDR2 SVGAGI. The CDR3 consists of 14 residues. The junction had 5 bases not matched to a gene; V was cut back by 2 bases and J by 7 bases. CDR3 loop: CASSYTGVGNEQFF. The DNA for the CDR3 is TGTGCCAGCAGTTACACAGGGGTCGGGAATGAGCAGTTCTTC.

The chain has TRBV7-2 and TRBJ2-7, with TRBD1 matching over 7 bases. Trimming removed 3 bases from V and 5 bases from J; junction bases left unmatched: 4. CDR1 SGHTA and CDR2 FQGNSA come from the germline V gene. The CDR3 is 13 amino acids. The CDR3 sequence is CASSFIQGNEQYF. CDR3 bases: TGTGCCAGCAGCTTTATACAGGGGAACGAGCAGTACTTC.

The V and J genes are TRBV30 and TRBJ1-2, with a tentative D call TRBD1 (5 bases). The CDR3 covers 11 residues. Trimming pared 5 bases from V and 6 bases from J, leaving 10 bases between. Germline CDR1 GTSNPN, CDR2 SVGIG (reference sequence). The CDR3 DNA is TGTGCCTGGGGGGAGACAGATGGCTACACCTTC. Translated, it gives CAWGETDGYTF.

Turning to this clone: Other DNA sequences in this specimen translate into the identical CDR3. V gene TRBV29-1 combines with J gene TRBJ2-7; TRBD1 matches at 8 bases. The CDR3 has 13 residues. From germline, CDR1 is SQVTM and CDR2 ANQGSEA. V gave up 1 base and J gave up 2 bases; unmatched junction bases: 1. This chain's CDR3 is CSVEGTGTYEQYF. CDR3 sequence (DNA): TGCAGCGTTGAAGGGACAGGGACCTACGAGCAGTACTTC.

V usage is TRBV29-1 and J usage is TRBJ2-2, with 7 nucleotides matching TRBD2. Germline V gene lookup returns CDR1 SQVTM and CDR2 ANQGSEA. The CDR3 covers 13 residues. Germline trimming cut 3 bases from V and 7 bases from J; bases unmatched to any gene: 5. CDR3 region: CSVETSLGGELFF. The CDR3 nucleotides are TGCAGCGTTGAGACTAGCTTGGGCGGGGAGCTGTTTTTT.

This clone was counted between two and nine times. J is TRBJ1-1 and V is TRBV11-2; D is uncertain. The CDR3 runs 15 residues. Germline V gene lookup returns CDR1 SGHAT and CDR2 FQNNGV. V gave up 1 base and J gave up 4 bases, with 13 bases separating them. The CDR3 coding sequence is TGTGCCAGCAGCTTAGGTGCGGGAAGGGCCACTGAAGCTTTCTTT. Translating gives CASSLGAGRATEAFF.

CDR3 region: CASSLAPGRKGYTF. DNA of the CDR3: TGTGCCAGCAGCTTAGCTCCGGGACGAAAGGGCTACACCTTC. The chain recombines TRBV7-9 with TRBJ1-2, with D tentatively TRBD1 (5 bases). V lost 0 bases to trimming and J lost 8 bases, with 13 bases between them. Germline CDR1 reads SEHNR; CDR2 reads FQNEAQ (reference sequence). This CDR3 spans 14 amino acids.

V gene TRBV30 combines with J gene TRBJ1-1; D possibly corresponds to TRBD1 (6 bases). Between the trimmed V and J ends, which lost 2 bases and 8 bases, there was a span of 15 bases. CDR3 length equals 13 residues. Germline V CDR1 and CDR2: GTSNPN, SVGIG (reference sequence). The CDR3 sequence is CAWSPTGFMEAFF. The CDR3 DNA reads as TGTGCCTGGAGTCCAACAGGGTTTATGGAAGCTTTCTTT.

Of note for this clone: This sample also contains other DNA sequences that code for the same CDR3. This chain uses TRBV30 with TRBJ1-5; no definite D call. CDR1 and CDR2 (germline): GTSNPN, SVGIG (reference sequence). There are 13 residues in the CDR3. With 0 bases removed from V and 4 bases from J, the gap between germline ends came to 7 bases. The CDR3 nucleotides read TGTGCCTGGAGTGTACGGGGAAATCAGCCCCAGCATTTT. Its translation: CAWSVRGNQPQHF.

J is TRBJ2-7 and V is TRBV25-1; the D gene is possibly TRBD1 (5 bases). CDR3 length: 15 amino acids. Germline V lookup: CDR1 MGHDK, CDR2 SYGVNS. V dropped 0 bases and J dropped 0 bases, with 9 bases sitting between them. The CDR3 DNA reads TGTGCCAGCAGTGAATACAGGACACCCTCCTACGAGCAGTACTTC. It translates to CASSEYRTPSYEQYF.

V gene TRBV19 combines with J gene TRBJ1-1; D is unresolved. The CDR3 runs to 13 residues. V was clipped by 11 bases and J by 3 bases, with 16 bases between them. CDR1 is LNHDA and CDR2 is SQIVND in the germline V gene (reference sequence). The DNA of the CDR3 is TGTGCCTCTACGGATTACACATACACTGAAGCTTTCTTT. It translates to CASTDYTYTEAFF.

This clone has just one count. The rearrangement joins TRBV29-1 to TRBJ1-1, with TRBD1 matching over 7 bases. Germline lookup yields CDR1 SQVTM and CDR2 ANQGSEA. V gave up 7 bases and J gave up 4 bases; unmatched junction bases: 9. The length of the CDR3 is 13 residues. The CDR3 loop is CSAGQVSGTEAFF. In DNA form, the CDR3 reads TGCAGCGCTGGACAGGTGTCGGGCACTGAAGCTTTCTTT.

The CDR3: CASSLGPLYGYTF. CDR3 DNA sequence: TGTGCCAGCAGCTTGGGCCCTCTCTATGGCTACACCTTC. This chain joins TRBV11-2 and TRBJ1-2; D unclear. V was pared by 3 bases and J by 4 bases, with 9 bases between. Germline CDR1 SGHAT, CDR2 FQNNGV. The CDR3 sequence is 13 residues long.